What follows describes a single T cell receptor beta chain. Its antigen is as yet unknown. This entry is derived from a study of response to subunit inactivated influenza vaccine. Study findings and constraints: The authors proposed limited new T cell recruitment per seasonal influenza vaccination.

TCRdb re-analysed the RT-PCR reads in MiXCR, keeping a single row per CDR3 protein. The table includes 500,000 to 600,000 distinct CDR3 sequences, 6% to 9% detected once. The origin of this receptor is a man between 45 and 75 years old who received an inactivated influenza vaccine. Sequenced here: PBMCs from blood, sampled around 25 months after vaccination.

CDR3 region: CASSEDVADSYEQYF. Here the CDR3 DNA reads TGTGCCAGCAGTGAAGATGTAGCAGACTCCTACGAGCAGTACTTC. V gene TRBV2 combines with J gene TRBJ2-7; no reliable D call. Germline CDR1 is SNHLY and CDR2 is FYNNEI. Trimming stripped 1 base from V and 0 bases from J, with 10 bases between. The CDR3 contains 15 residues.